This T cell receptor beta chain stems from a study of shared clonotypes between healthy human individuals. Study information: There were three CD4 naive, three CD4 memory, two CD8 naive and one CD8 memory plates per donor.

CDR3 length: 15 residues. Trimming shortened V by 1 base and J by 0 bases, and 8 bases separated the two germline ends. Germline assignment: CDR1 SNHLY and CDR2 FYNNEI. As originally analysed: Filtering differed, since immunoSEQ gave only junction sequences and no quality scores. Assay: immunoSEQ multiplex PCR; the TCRdb copy retains only in-frame clones and omits some. V and J calls and clone size are as listed in that table; D and trimming were resolved from the DNA. The sample contains hundreds of thousands of clones, about 95% of which appear only once. In the naive CD8 group, cells lacked CD45RO and were positively selected for CCR7, so terminally differentiated effector memory CD45RA+ cells were left out.

The origin of this receptor is a woman aged 25-40 years in good health. Sequencing was carried out using naive CD8+ T cells sorted from blood. V and J are TRBV2 and TRBJ2-3; perhaps D is TRBD1 or TRBD2 (5 bases each). DNA of the CDR3: TGTGCCAGCAGTGAAGAGTGGGGGAGCACAGATACGCAGTATTTT. Its protein product is CASSEEWGSTDTQYF.